This record concerns one T cell receptor (beta chain) sequence. Its cognate antigen is unknown. This table comes from immunoSEQ multiplex PCR, and its TCRdb copy is limited to in-frame clones, with some not included. The profile covers tens of thousands of clones, with just over 85% appearing a single time and approximately 1.9% taken by the ten largest. There are 18 residues in the CDR3. The V gene's germline CDR1 is LNHNV and CDR2 YYDKDF (reference sequence). Trimming stripped 2 bases from V and 7 bases from J, with 24 bases between. This record comes from a study of OX40 agonist ivuxolimab in advanced cancers. Looking at the study overall: At 0.01 to 10 mg/kg, ivuxolimab was administered intravenously to patients every 2 weeks. Patients in dose escalation had liver, melanoma, kidney or head and neck cancers. Findings of the study overall: Patients who responded partially at 0.1-3.0 mg/kg showed clonal expansion ranking among the lowest.

The origin of this receptor is an adult with an advanced solid tumor such as melanoma, head and neck, liver or kidney cancer. Here the sequenced sample was CD4+ or CD8+ T cells sorted from blood, taken in a trial of the OX40 agonist ivuxolimab. This chain uses TRBV15 with TRBJ1-5, with a possible D match to TRBD1 (5 bases). CDR3 amino acids: CATSRTSGTGVGWQPQHF. CDR3 sequence (DNA): TGTGCCACCAGCAGAACATCCGGGACGGGGGTCGGCTGGCAGCCCCAGCATTTT. The variable domain in full, with the rest retrieved from reference TRBV15 and TRBJ1-5, is DAMVIQNPRYQVTQFGKPVTLSCSQTLNHNVMYWYQQKSSQAPKLLFHYYDKDFNNEADTPDNFQSRRPNTSFCFLDIRSPGLGDTAMYLCATSRTSGTGVGWQPQHFGDGTRLSIL.